The next 31 T cell receptor beta chains were all read from a single sample in a study of prognosis after radiotherapy for stage I lung cancer. Template was genomic DNA; TCR beta CDR3 amplified in two multiplex PCR rounds. Initially, in first-round PCR, primers specific to each TRBV and TRBJ gene were used. TCRdb recomputed calls from the multiplex PCR reads with MiXCR, one row per CDR3 protein. The sample has about 31,000 distinct CDR3 sequences, around 43% seen once; the top ten hold approximately 15%. Material: PBMCs, obtained before or after stereotactic body radiation therapy (not recorded which). These receptors originate from a donor over 45 with non-small cell lung cancer.

This clonotype was recorded many times. This sequence joins TRBV3-1 and TRBJ2-3; no clear D gene. CDR3 length: 11 residues. Germline V gives CDR1 LGHDT, CDR2 YNNKEL (reference sequence). Between the trimmed V and J ends, which lost 1 base and 4 bases, there was a span of 0 bases. CDR3 region: CASSQADTQYF. For the CDR3, the DNA is TGTGCCAGCAGCCAAGCAGATACGCAGTATTTT.

This rearrangement joins TRBV30 to TRBJ2-7; 9 bases match TRBD1. The V and J ends lost 3 bases and 7 bases, in that order; junction bases with no gene match: 4. This CDR3 comprises 12 residues. Germline assignment: CDR1 GTSNPN and CDR2 SVGIG (reference sequence). The CDR3 is CAWSPGQGEQYF. The CDR3 bases are TGTGCCTGGAGCCCTGGACAGGGGGAGCAGTACTTC.

This clonotype was seen only once. The chain has TRBV27 and TRBJ1-1, with TRBD1 as a possible D gene (5 bases). Germline values: CDR1 MNHEY, CDR2 SMNVEV (reference sequence). This CDR3 contains 14 residues. With 6 bases removed from V and 0 bases from J, the gap between germline ends came to 11 bases. This CDR3 reads CASRATELNTEAFF. CDR3 sequence (DNA): TGTGCCAGCAGAGCGACAGAATTGAACACTGAAGCTTTCTTT.

In this sample, this clonotype turned up many times. V usage is TRBV7-9 and J usage is TRBJ2-2; D is perhaps TRBD2 (5 bases). This CDR3 region has 15 residues. Germline V gene lookup returns CDR1 SEHNR and CDR2 FQNEAQ (reference sequence). Trimming left V 2 bases short and J 4 bases short, with 11 bases between. For the CDR3, the DNA is TGTGCCAGCAGCTTACGGGCGGGTCTCACCGGGGAGCTGTTTTTT. It specifies CASSLRAGLTGELFF.

This clonotype was seen only once. The likely explanation is a read error, given a far larger clone one base away. The chain combines TRBV28 with TRBJ2-7; 8 bases align to TRBD1. The germline CDR1 and CDR2 sequences are MDHEN and SYDVKM. The CDR3 spans 16 residues. Here the CDR3 DNA reads TGTGCCACCAGTGATCATATTGGGGACAGGTGGTACGAGCAGTACTTC. Encoded protein: CATSDHIGDRWYEQYF.

This clonotype has just a few counts. Possible read error: a much larger clone is one base away. The V gene is TRBV2, the J gene TRBJ2-5, with D perhaps TRBD1 (8 bases). The CDR3 extends over 14 amino acids. Germline V gene lookup returns CDR1 SNHLY and CDR2 FYNNEI. The DNA of the CDR3 is TGTGCCTGCAGTGAAAACAGGGGGGGTGAGACCCAGTACTTC. It translates to CACSENRGGETQYF.

There are many counts of this clonotype. This chain joins TRBV10-2 and TRBJ1-5; 7 nucleotides line up with TRBD1. V lost 2 bases, J lost 4 bases, and 5 bases stayed unmatched. The germline CDR1 and CDR2 sequences are WSHSY and SAAADI. The CDR3 is 15 residues long. The CDR3 region is CASSERAGGNQPQHF. CDR3 bases: TGCGCCAGCAGTGAGAGGGCAGGGGGTAATCAGCCCCAGCATTTT.

This clonotype was observed a few times. This likely stems from a read error, as it lies one base from a far larger clone. The V and J genes are TRBV6-4 and TRBJ1-1, with D unresolved. This CDR3 spans 15 amino acids. Per the germline V gene, CDR1 is MRHNA and CDR2 is SNTAGT. The V gene lost 5 bases and the J gene lost 5 bases, with 18 bases spanning the gap. CDR3 amino acids: CASSYEPRVGTEAFF. The CDR3 coding sequence is TGTGCCAGCAGTTACGAACCGCGGGTCGGGACTGAAGCTTTCTTT.

In this sample, this clonotype turned up many times. The chain is built from TRBV5-1 and TRBJ2-2; no firm D call. Trimming removed 4 bases at V and 7 bases at J, with 11 bases between. This CDR3 comprises 13 residues. Germline V gene sequence: CDR1 SGHRS, CDR2 YFSETQ. The chain's CDR3 is CASSLHGSGELFF. DNA for the CDR3: TGCGCCAGCAGCCTTCATGGAAGCGGGGAGCTGTTTTTT.

This sequence joins TRBV6-1 and TRBJ1-5; a weak D match, TRBD1 (5 bases). The V gene's germline CDR1 is MNHNS and CDR2 SASEGT. The CDR3 has 14 residues. V was cut by 5 bases and J by 5 bases, with 13 bases left in between. The CDR3 sequence is CASSRHGAHQPQHF. The CDR3 DNA is TGTGCCAGCAGTCGCCATGGGGCGCATCAGCCCCAGCATTTT.

For this clonotype: A much more abundant neighbour one base away suggests this may be a read error. The J gene is TRBJ2-6, the V gene TRBV2; TRBD1 might be the D (5 bases). This CDR3 contains 14 residues. Germline V gene lookup returns CDR1 SNHLY and CDR2 FYNNEI. The CDR3 nucleotides read TGTGCCAGCAGCCAGAGCTCTGGGGCCAACGTCCTGGCTTTC. Translated: CASSQSSGANVLAF.

This clonotype was recorded many times. CDR3 nucleotide sequence: TGCGCCAGCAGCCCGGGAGAGCGGATCGGGGAGCTGTTTTTT. Its protein product is CASSPGERIGELFF. The rearrangement joins TRBV5-1 to TRBJ2-2, with a tentative D call TRBD2 (6 bases). V lost 4 bases and J 7 bases, leaving 14 bases between the germline ends. Germline V lookup: CDR1 SGHRS, CDR2 YFSETQ. This CDR3 contains 14 residues.

This clonotype was counted at least ten times. This chain links TRBV19 with TRBJ2-5, with TRBD1 as a possible D gene (6 bases). With 9 bases removed from V and 2 bases from J, the gap between germline ends came to 13 bases. Germline V gene sequence: CDR1 LNHDA, CDR2 SQIVND (reference sequence). The CDR3 runs 13 residues. The CDR3 is CASRQDGQETQYF. CDR3 coding DNA: TGTGCCAGCCGACAGGACGGGCAAGAGACCCAGTACTTC. Full variable domain (rest looked up from reference TRBV19 and TRBJ2-5): DGGITQSPKYLFRKEGQNVTLSCEQNLNHDAMYWYRQDPGQGLRLIYYSQIVNDFQKGDIAEGYSVSREKKESFPLTVTSAQKNPTAFYLCASRQDGQETQYFGPGTRLLVL.

This clonotype has a count of ten or more. The chain couples TRBV29-1 to TRBJ1-1, with D possibly TRBD1 on 5 matching bases. The V end lost 7 bases, the J end lost 3 bases, and 9 bases lay between the germline ends. Germline CDR1 and CDR2: SQVTM and ANQGSEA. The CDR3 consists of 11 residues. For the CDR3, the DNA is TGCAGCGGCTCAGGGTACACTGAAGCTTTCTTT. It encodes CSGSGYTEAFF.

The chain couples TRBV20-1 to TRBJ2-1, with unresolved D. This CDR3 has 14 amino acids. The germline V gene has CDR1 DFQATT and CDR2 SNEGSKA (reference sequence). The ends were cut back, 4 bases at V and 0 bases at J, with 10 bases in the middle. This CDR3 reads CSAIRVSSYNEQFF. CDR3 DNA sequence: TGCAGTGCTATCAGAGTAAGCTCCTACAATGAGCAGTTCTTC.

This clonotype was seen repeatedly, ten times or more. A much larger clone is a single base away; this may be a read error. This sequence joins TRBV6-1 and TRBJ2-1, with D uncertain. Deletions cut 11 bases from V and 1 base from J, with 21 bases between. This CDR3 contains 16 residues. Germline V gene lookup returns CDR1 MNHNS and CDR2 SASEGT. The CDR3 coding sequence is TGTGCCGGCAACCAGTACTCAGACCCTTCCTACAATGAGCAGTTCTTC. Translating gives CAGNQYSDPSYNEQFF.

This clonotype came up a few times. This likely reflects a read error, since a far larger clone is one base away. The V gene is TRBV28, the J gene TRBJ2-5; 8 nucleotides align to TRBD2. The J call is doubtful: the DNA matches TRBJ2-1 better. Germline-derived CDR1 and CDR2 are MDHEN and SYDVKM. The CDR3 runs to 16 residues. The CDR3 loop is CASSSGLVGFYNEQFF. DNA for the CDR3: TGTGCCAGCAGTTCGGGACTAGTGGGCTTCTACAATGAGCAGTTCTTC.

This clonotype was seen a single time. The chain joins TRBV19 to TRBJ2-2; 11 bases agree with TRBD2. This CDR3 is 18 amino acids long. After removal of 0 bases from V and 6 bases from J, the junction contained 9 bases not matched to a gene. Germline CDR1 and CDR2: LNHDA and SQIVND (reference sequence). The CDR3 sequence: CASSIDRTTSGIPGELFF. The CDR3, as DNA: TGTGCCAGTAGTATAGATCGGACGACTAGCGGGATACCCGGGGAGCTGTTTTTT.

Within the sample, this clonotype is medium-sized. The gene calls are TRBV19 and TRBJ1-3; no reliable D call. The CDR3 length is 13 residues. Germline V gene lookup returns CDR1 LNHDA and CDR2 SQIVND (reference sequence). The V gene lost 7 bases and the J gene lost 2 bases, with 9 bases spanning the gap. The DNA of the CDR3 is TGTGCCAGTAACAGAGGAACTGGAAACACCATATATTTT. It specifies CASNRGTGNTIYF.

This clonotype was picked up many times. V gene TRBV30 combines with J gene TRBJ1-2; D not certain. In germline, CDR1 is GTSNPN, CDR2 SVGIG (reference sequence). The CDR3 has 16 residues. Trimming stripped 0 bases from V and 7 bases from J, with 21 bases between. CDR3 residues: CAWSVGYRLGLAGYTF. The CDR3, as DNA: TGTGCCTGGAGTGTAGGGTACAGACTGGGGTTGGCTGGCTACACCTTC. Supplemented by reference TRBV30 and TRBJ1-2, the full variable domain reads SQTIHQWPATLVQPVGSPLSLECTVEGTSNPNLYWYRQAAGRGLQLLFYSVGIGQISSEVPQNLSASRPQDRQFILSSKKLLLSDSGFYLCAWSVGYRLGLAGYTFGSGTRLTVV.

The count of this clonotype is one. A read error may explain this, as a much larger clone is one base away. V gene TRBV20-1 combines with J gene TRBJ2-7, with TRBD2 matching over 8 bases. Losses at the gene ends were 3 bases for V and 6 bases for J; bases not matched to a gene: 10. The germline CDR1 and CDR2 sequences are DFQATT and SNEGSKA (reference sequence). The CDR3 contains 14 residues. The CDR3 sequence: CSARALSGLVEQYF. The CDR3 nucleotides read TGCAGTGCTAGGGCTCTATCGGGACTAGTCGAGCAGTACTTC.

The chain links TRBV6-1 to TRBJ2-7; TRBD2 aligns across 7 bases. The CDR3 has 14 amino acids. Germline V gives CDR1 MNHNS, CDR2 SASEGT. Losses at the gene ends were 8 bases for V and 5 bases for J; bases not matched to a gene: 12. DNA of the CDR3: TGTGCCAGCGCTCTAGGCGGGAGTCCCCACGAGCAGTACTTC. The encoded protein is CASALGGSPHEQYF.

This clonotype was seen repeatedly, ten times or more. This sequence joins TRBV5-1 and TRBJ2-2, with D possibly matching TRBD1 (6 bases). CDR1 and CDR2 from the germline V gene are SGHRS and YFSETQ. Trimming removed 2 bases from V and 3 bases from J, with 14 bases in between. The CDR3 is 16 residues long. This CDR3 reads CASSLLTGMDTGELFF. The DNA for the CDR3 is TGCGCCAGCAGCTTACTAACAGGGATGGACACCGGGGAGCTGTTTTTT.

The chain combines TRBV20-1 with TRBJ2-3, with D perhaps being TRBD1 or TRBD2 (5 bases each). The CDR3 has 14 amino acids. Germline loops: CDR1 DFQATT, CDR2 SNEGSKA (reference sequence). V dropped 5 bases and J dropped 2 bases, with 14 bases sitting between them. The CDR3: CSAGDPGVTDTQYF. CDR3 sequence (DNA): TGCAGTGCTGGGGACCCAGGTGTCACAGATACGCAGTATTTT.

Many counts were recorded for this clonotype. This chain joins TRBV7-2 and TRBJ1-2; D gene unclear. V was cut by 1 base and J by 7 bases, with 10 bases left in between. CDR1 is SGHTA, CDR2 FQGNSA, per germline. The CDR3 is 13 amino acids. CDR3 DNA sequence: TGTGCCAGCAGCTTAGTTGCCCAAATTGGCTACACCTTC. This encodes CASSLVAQIGYTF.

Worth noting for this clonotype: Just one base apart from a much larger clone, this may be a read error. The chain is built from TRBV20-1 and TRBJ2-7; 9 positions match TRBD2. CDR1 DFQATT and CDR2 SNEGSKA come from the germline V gene (reference sequence). The CDR3 extends over 14 amino acids. The V and J ends lost 3 bases and 6 bases, in that order; junction bases with no gene match: 9. CDR3 residues: CSASALAGLVEQYF. The CDR3 nucleotides are TGCAGTGCTAGTGCTCTAGCGGGACTAGTCGAGCAGTACTTC.

CDR3 in DNA: TGTGCCATAACAGGAGGGGTCCAGGGGCTCCCGAACACCGGGGAGCTGTTTTTT. Its protein product is CAITGGVQGLPNTGELFF. The chain has TRBV6-2 or TRBV6-3 and TRBJ2-2; perhaps D is TRBD1 or TRBD2 (6 bases each). With 10 bases removed from V and 0 bases from J, the gap between germline ends came to 24 bases. This CDR3 has 18 residues. CDR1 and CDR2 from the germline V gene are MNHEY and SVGEGT.

At least ten counts were recorded for this clonotype. The rearrangement links TRBV19 to TRBJ2-3; D gene unclear. The length of the CDR3 is 14 residues. The germline V gene has CDR1 LNHDA and CDR2 SQIVND (reference sequence). V was cut by 3 bases and J by 6 bases, with 13 bases left in between. CDR3 nucleotides: TGTGCCAGTAGTATGTCCAGGTTCGAGGATACGCAGTATTTT. This translates into CASSMSRFEDTQYF.

A few counts support this clonotype. A read error is the likely source, as a far larger clone sits one nucleotide away. V usage is TRBV6-2 or TRBV6-3 and J usage is TRBJ1-5, with 8 bases identical to TRBD1. The ends lost 5 bases at V and 0 bases at J; junction bases unmatched: 3. The length of the CDR3 is 15 residues. The germline CDR1 and CDR2 sequences are MNHEY and SVGEGT. The CDR3 spells CASSGQGISNQPQHF. In DNA, the CDR3 is TGTGCCAGCAGTGGACAGGGAATTAGCAATCAGCCCCAGCATTTT.

The chain is built from TRBV6-2 or TRBV6-3 and TRBJ1-5; D perhaps matches TRBD1 (6 bases). Trimming stripped 6 bases from V and 3 bases from J, with 12 bases between. CDR1 is MNHEY, CDR2 SVGEGT, per germline. CDR3 length equals 14 residues. CDR3 residues: CASSSRGLNQPQHF. The CDR3 DNA is TGTGCCAGCAGCTCCAGGGGTCTCAATCAGCCCCAGCATTTT.

This clonotype has ten or more counts. The V gene is TRBV29-1, the J gene TRBJ1-2; TRBD1 might be the D (5 bases). Trimming took 8 bases from V and 4 from J, leaving 14 bases between them. There are 12 residues in the CDR3. Germline CDR1 reads SQVTM; CDR2 reads ANQGSEA. The CDR3 here is CSIRVEPYGYTF. The DNA for the CDR3 is TGCAGCATCAGGGTGGAACCCTATGGCTACACCTTC.